These 18 T cell receptor beta chains were sequenced from one sample in a study of beta chain features in type 1 diabetes. The investigators reverse transcribed all of the isolated RNA, so they sequenced expressed TCRB transcripts. The method was immunoSEQ multiplex PCR; TCRdb's version includes in-frame clones alone and lacks a portion of them. This sample carries 300,000 to 350,000 clones, around 7.6% of them seen once, and the ten largest clones take 0.44%. The sample comprised central memory CD4+ T cells from blood. Receptors were obtained from a woman younger than 35 in good health.

V usage is TRBV20-1 and J usage is TRBJ2-7; D not certain. CDR1 is DFQATT, CDR2 SNEGSKA, per germline (reference sequence). The CDR3 covers 11 residues. The V end lost 1 base, the J end lost 7 bases, and 8 bases lay between the germline ends. The CDR3 DNA reads as TGCAGTGCTAGAGTCGGGCGGGAGCAGTACTTC. As protein: CSARVGREQYF.

This clone showed up just a few times. The rearrangement joins TRBV2 to TRBJ1-4; D is unclear. The germline V gene encodes CDR1 SNHLY and CDR2 FYNNEI. The CDR3 covers 13 residues. The V end was cut by 2 bases, the J end by 5 bases, with 6 bases between. CDR3 bases: TGTGCCAGCAGTGAATCCTTAAATGAAAAACTGTTTTTT. As protein: CASSESLNEKLFF.

This clone was observed a handful of times. The chain uses TRBV15 and TRBJ2-1; D uncertain. CDR3 length: 16 amino acids. In germline, CDR1 is LNHNV, CDR2 YYDKDF (reference sequence). Between the trimmed V and J ends, which lost 0 bases and 6 bases, there was a span of 15 bases. The CDR3 region is CATSRDPAKWGNEQFF. In DNA form, the CDR3 reads TGTGCCACCAGCAGAGATCCGGCGAAATGGGGCAATGAGCAGTTCTTC. Drawing the rest from reference TRBV15 and TRBJ2-1, the complete variable domain is DAMVIQNPRYQVTQFGKPVTLSCSQTLNHNVMYWYQQKSSQAPKLLFHYYDKDFNNEADTPDNFQSRRPNTSFCFLDIRSPGLGDTAMYLCATSRDPAKWGNEQFFGPGTRLTVL.

Points on this clone: This likely traces to a read error, being one base from a far larger clone. CDR3 DNA: TGTGCCAGCAGCTTGGCCTCACGGTCTGGCTACACCTTC. Residues: CASSLASRSGYTF. The V call is TRBV5-6, the J call TRBJ1-2, with D unresolved. The CDR3 spans 13 residues. Trimming cost V 0 bases and J 7 bases, with 10 bases left between them. Germline loops: CDR1 SGHDT, CDR2 YYEEEE.

This clone has a handful of counts. V gene TRBV5-1 combines with J gene TRBJ2-3; D not certain. V lost 10 bases to trimming and J lost 4 bases, with 19 bases between them. The V gene's germline CDR1 is SGHRS and CDR2 YFSETQ. The CDR3 length is 14 residues. The CDR3: CAHPRAAQSDTQYF. The CDR3 region has the DNA TGCGCCCACCCTAGGGCGGCACAATCAGATACGCAGTATTTT.

The CDR3 region has the DNA TGTGCCAGCATTCCGCCGCAGCCGAACACCGGGGAGCTGTTTTTT. It specifies CASIPPQPNTGELFF. The chain has TRBV6-4 and TRBJ2-2; D unresolved. The V end lost 7 bases, the J end lost 0 bases, and 12 bases lay between the germline ends. The CDR3 totals 15 residues. CDR1 is MRHNA and CDR2 is SNTAGT in the germline V gene.

Notes on this clone: A much more abundant neighbour one base away suggests this may be a read error. The gene calls are TRBV14 and TRBJ1-2, with TRBD1 matching 8 bases. CDR3 size: 17 residues. Germline assignment: CDR1 SGHDN and CDR2 FVKESK. The CDR3 sequence is CTSSQALHPSQGEGYTF. The CDR3 region has the DNA TGTACCAGCAGCCAAGCTCTTCACCCGTCACAGGGGGAGGGCTACACCTTC.

This clone has only a few counts. V usage is TRBV4-3 and J usage is TRBJ2-2, with 7 positions matching TRBD2. Trimming removed 0 bases from V and 6 bases from J; junction bases left unmatched: 7. Germline loops: CDR1 LGHNA, CDR2 YSLEER. The CDR3 covers 16 residues. The CDR3 loop is CASSQDIQREAGELFF. CDR3 sequence (DNA): TGCGCCAGCAGCCAAGATATTCAGCGGGAAGCCGGGGAGCTGTTTTTT.

The chain combines TRBV9 with TRBJ2-3, with D unresolved. The germline V gene encodes CDR1 SGDLS and CDR2 YYNGEE. The V end was cut by 4 bases, the J end by 0 bases, with 15 bases between. The length of the CDR3 is 16 residues. Here the CDR3 DNA reads TGTGCCAGCAGCAGAGAGGCGGCCACTAGCACAGATACGCAGTATTTT. Translated: CASSREAATSTDTQYF.

The sample holds many counts of this clone. This rearrangement joins TRBV7-9 to TRBJ2-3; 8 bases fit TRBD1. With V trimmed by 10 bases and J by 3 bases, 6 bases remained unmatched. This CDR3 is built from 13 residues. Germline V gene sequence: CDR1 SEHNR, CDR2 FQNEAQ (reference sequence). Here the CDR3 DNA reads TGTGCCATAGACACAGGGGGTACAGATACGCAGTATTTT. Amino acids: CAIDTGGTDTQYF.

The chain employs TRBV4-3 and TRBJ2-1, with D possibly being TRBD2 (6 bases). The CDR3 totals 14 residues. V lost 2 bases, J lost 5 bases, and 10 bases lay in between. Germline-derived CDR1 and CDR2 are LGHNA and YSLEER. This CDR3 is CASSQLDYNNEQFF. CDR3 DNA sequence: TGCGCCAGCAGCCAACTGGACTATAACAATGAGCAGTTCTTC.

This clone appeared a few times. This sequence joins TRBV6-1 and TRBJ1-5; weak D call: TRBD1 (5 bases). In germline, CDR1 is MNHNS, CDR2 SASEGT. V was pared by 10 bases and J by 5 bases, with 15 bases between. The CDR3 consists of 13 residues. As DNA, the CDR3 is TGTGCCAACGGAGCAGGGTTCCATCAGCCCCAGCATTTT. It is translated as CANGAGFHQPQHF.

This clone was counted between two and nine times. The chain couples TRBV6-6 to TRBJ1-2, with 8 nucleotides matching TRBD1. With V trimmed by 6 bases and J by 4 bases, 1 base remained unmatched. Germline CDR1 MNHNY, CDR2 SVGAGI (reference sequence). This CDR3 comprises 12 residues. CDR3 loop: CASRTGVYGYTF. In nucleotides, the CDR3 is TGTGCCAGCAGGACAGGGGTCTATGGCTACACCTTC.

This clone has only a few counts. The chain recombines TRBV28 with TRBJ2-1, with D unresolved. Deletions cut 6 bases from V and 4 bases from J, with 7 bases between. The CDR3 spans 12 residues. The germline gives CDR1 MDHEN, CDR2 SYDVKM. The CDR3 region has the DNA TGTGCCAGCAGGGCGACTTACAATGAGCAGTTCTTC. This codes for CASRATYNEQFF. The entire variable domain, with the rest obtained from reference TRBV28 and TRBJ2-1, is as follows: DVKVTQSSRYLVKRTGEKVFLECVQDMDHENMFWYRQDPGLGLRLIYFSYDVKMKEKGDIPEGYSVSREKKERFSLILESASTNQTSMYLCASRATYNEQFFGPGTRLTVL.

There are a few counts of this clone. The chain links TRBV7-2 to TRBJ2-3; no definite D call. The CDR3 spans 12 residues. The V and J ends lost 4 bases and 6 bases respectively, with 8 bases between them. Germline CDR1 SGHTA, CDR2 FQGNSA. The CDR3 sequence: CASSSQGDTQYF. The DNA of the CDR3 is TGTGCCAGCAGCTCCCAAGGGGATACGCAGTATTTT.

This clone was counted a few times. The sample contains more than one DNA sequence encoding this CDR3. The chain combines TRBV9 with TRBJ2-7; 7 bases are a match to TRBD1. The CDR3 consists of 15 residues. Germline V lookup: CDR1 SGDLS, CDR2 YYNGEE. Trimming at V came to 2 bases and at J to 0 bases, leaving 5 bases not matched to a gene. CDR3 amino acids: CASSVGTGVSYEQYF. For the CDR3, the DNA is TGTGCCAGCAGCGTCGGAACAGGGGTCTCCTACGAGCAGTACTTC.

This chain links TRBV20-1 with TRBJ1-4; D perhaps matches TRBD1 (6 bases). Germline CDR1 DFQATT, CDR2 SNEGSKA (reference sequence). With 6 bases removed from V and 5 bases from J, the gap between germline ends came to 7 bases. This CDR3 contains 11 residues. In DNA form, the CDR3 reads TGCAGTGCAGGGGGGAATGAAAAACTGTTTTTT. Its translation: CSAGGNEKLFF.

The gene calls are TRBV6-5 and TRBJ1-5; D is undetermined. In germline, CDR1 is MNHEY, CDR2 SVGAGI. Trimming removed 4 bases from V and 3 bases from J, with 7 bases in between. This CDR3 is built from 13 residues. The CDR3 region has the DNA TGTGCCAGCAGTTTGATAGTCAATCAGCCCCAGCATTTT. Residues: CASSLIVNQPQHF.